A single sample gave rise to the 30 T cell receptor beta chains below, sequenced in a study of blood T cell repertoires in COVID-19. Profiling relied on immunoSEQ multiplex PCR, and the TCRdb table lists in-frame clones only, not all of them. In the table there are about 480,000 clones, 89% of which are singletons. Specimen: peripheral blood. The receptors come from a man between 18 and 29 years old with COVID-19, enrolled during active disease.

The rearrangement links TRBV11-2 to TRBJ2-2; possible D gene TRBD2, 5 bases. The CDR3 runs to 11 residues. The germline gives CDR1 SGHAT, CDR2 FQNNGV. V lost 6 bases to trimming and J lost 8 bases, with 7 bases between them. The CDR3 region is CASRLGGELFF. The CDR3 nucleotides read TGTGCCAGCAGACTAGGGGGGGAGCTGTTTTTT. The full variable domain, with the rest looked up from reference TRBV11-2 and TRBJ2-2, is EAGVAQSPRYKIIEKRQSVAFWCNPISGHATLYWYQQILGQGPKLLIQFQNNGVVDDSQLPKDRFSAERLKGVDSTLKIQPAKLEDSAVYLCASRLGGELFFGEGSRLTVL.

The CDR3 sequence is CATSDRYTGAEQFF. CDR3 DNA sequence: TGTGCCACCAGTGATCGCTATACAGGGGCTGAGCAGTTCTTC. The chain recombines TRBV24-1 with TRBJ2-1, with 7 bases that match TRBD1. Germline V lookup: CDR1 KGHDR, CDR2 SFDVKD. The CDR3 totals 14 residues. J gave up 9 bases and V 3 bases, and 7 bases lay outside the gene matches.

The genes are TRBV6-5 and TRBJ2-5; D is perhaps TRBD2 (7 bases). V lost 6 bases to trimming and J lost 7 bases, with 21 bases between them. Germline V CDR1 and CDR2: MNHEY, SVGAGI. The CDR3 has 15 amino acids. Here the CDR3 DNA reads TGTGCCAGCAGCCCCCCGGGGGGCAGCCTAGGGACCCAGTACTTC. Amino acid sequence: CASSPPGGSLGTQYF.

The chain recombines TRBV5-4 with TRBJ2-3, with D uncertain. The CDR3 covers 15 residues. V was pared by 0 bases and J by 4 bases, with 12 bases between. The V gene's germline CDR1 is SGHNT and CDR2 YYREEE (reference sequence). The DNA for the CDR3 is TGTGCCAGCAGCTTGGGACGGGTATCTTCAGATACGCAGTATTTT. This encodes CASSLGRVSSDTQYF. Full variable domain (outside the CDR3, taken from reference TRBV5-4 and TRBJ2-3): ETGVTQSPTHLIKTRGQQVTLRCSSQSGHNTVSWYQQALGQGPQFIFQYYREEENGRGNFPPRFSGLQFPNYSSELNVNALELDDSALYLCASSLGRVSSDTQYFGPGTRLTVL.

The chain joins TRBV5-5 to TRBJ2-7, with D possibly matching TRBD2 (6 bases). This CDR3 is 13 amino acids long. V shed 0 bases and J shed 5 bases, with 9 bases lying between them. Germline V CDR1 and CDR2: SGHKS, YYEKEE (reference sequence). Here the CDR3 DNA reads TGTGCCAGCAGCTTGGCAGGCGGGGACGAGCAGTACTTC. Encoded protein: CASSLAGGDEQYF.

The chain employs TRBV2 and TRBJ2-2; D remains unclear. Looked up from germline, CDR1 is SNHLY and CDR2 is FYNNEI. The V gene lost 6 bases and the J gene lost 3 bases, with 5 bases spanning the gap. This CDR3 has 12 amino acids. CDR3 in amino acids: CASSSDTGELFF. The CDR3 DNA sequence: TGTGCCAGCAGCTCGGACACCGGGGAGCTGTTTTTT.

V usage is TRBV19 and J usage is TRBJ2-1, with a tentative D call TRBD1 (5 bases). CDR1 and CDR2 from the germline V gene are LNHDA and SQIVND (reference sequence). Trimming pared 4 bases from V and 4 bases from J, leaving 5 bases between. CDR3 length: 12 amino acids. The CDR3 region is CASSKGYNEQFF. The DNA of the CDR3 is TGTGCCAGTAGTAAGGGGTACAATGAGCAGTTCTTC.

V usage is TRBV18 and J usage is TRBJ2-5; weak D call: TRBD2 (5 bases). Germline V gives CDR1 KGHSH, CDR2 LQKENI. CDR3 size: 14 residues. The V end was cut by 6 bases, the J end by 1 base, with 12 bases between. The CDR3 nucleotides are TGTGCCAGCTCCCTCGGAGGTGCCCAAGAGACCCAGTACTTC. Translating it yields CASSLGGAQETQYF.

The chain combines TRBV6-6 with TRBJ1-4, with 8 bases fitting TRBD1. In germline, CDR1 is MNHNY, CDR2 SVGAGI (reference sequence). Trimming at V came to 6 bases and at J to 8 bases, leaving 8 bases not matched to a gene. This CDR3 spans 14 amino acids. The CDR3, as DNA: TGTGCCAGCAGCATCGGACAGGGTGAAGAAAAACTGTTTTTT. Translating gives CASSIGQGEEKLFF.

This chain connects TRBV5-1 to TRBJ1-6, with D maybe TRBD1 (5 bases). The CDR3 is 13 residues long. V was shortened by 5 bases and J by 7 bases, with 10 bases between the two germline ends. The germline V gene encodes CDR1 SGHRS and CDR2 YFSETQ. The CDR3 DNA is TGCGCCAGCAGAACCAGGGCAAATTCACCCCTCCACTTT. This codes for CASRTRANSPLHF. The variable domain in full, completed from reference TRBV5-1 and TRBJ1-6, reads KAGVTQTPRYLIKTRGQQVTLSCSPISGHRSVSWYQQTPGQGLQFLFEYFSETQRNKGNFPGRFSGRQFSNSRSEMNVSTLELGDSALYLCASRTRANSPLHFGNGTRLTVT.

The chain employs TRBV7-3 and TRBJ2-3; TRBD2 matches 15 bases. Germline V gene sequence: CDR1 SGHTA, CDR2 FQGTGA. The CDR3 has 17 amino acids. J gave up 7 bases and V 5 bases, and 10 bases lay outside the gene matches. The CDR3 DNA follows: TGTGCCAGCAGCACCTGGACTAGCGGGAGGGGGAGGAATACGCAGTATTTT. Its translation: CASSTWTSGRGRNTQYF.

The chain combines TRBV4-1 with TRBJ1-5; 11 bases map to TRBD1. The CDR3 totals 17 residues. After removal of 1 base from V and 11 bases from J, the junction contained 13 bases not matched to a gene. The germline gives CDR1 MGHRA, CDR2 YSYEKL. CDR3 DNA: TGCGCCAGCAGCCAAGCCGGGACAGGGGGGACTTTTAGGGCCCAGCATTTT. Its protein product is CASSQAGTGGTFRAQHF.

The chain combines TRBV11-1 with TRBJ2-3, with a tentative D call TRBD1 (6 bases). Between the trimmed V and J ends, which lost 1 base and 2 bases, there was a span of 13 bases. Per germline, CDR1 SGHAT and CDR2 FQDESV (reference sequence). This CDR3 is 16 amino acids long. CDR3 loop: CASSLVGGHDTDTQYF. The CDR3 coding sequence is TGTGCCAGCAGCTTAGTAGGGGGACACGACACAGATACGCAGTATTTT.

This chain links TRBV15 with TRBJ1-2; TRBD1 matches 8 bases. J gave up 3 bases and V 5 bases, and 8 bases lay outside the gene matches. This CDR3 has 15 amino acids. The V gene's germline CDR1 is LNHNV and CDR2 YYDKDF (reference sequence). The CDR3 nucleotides are TGTGCCACCAGCGTGGGGACAGGAGGAGACTATGGCTACACCTTC. The encoded protein is CATSVGTGGDYGYTF.

This rearrangement joins TRBV29-1 to TRBJ1-4, with 8 bases matching TRBD1. Per germline, CDR1 SQVTM and CDR2 ANQGSEA. The CDR3 totals 14 residues. V gave up 4 bases and J gave up 8 bases; unmatched junction bases: 9. The CDR3 region has the DNA TGCAGCGTTGCCCTAGACAGGGGACGGGAAAAACTGTTTTTT. Its protein is CSVALDRGREKLFF.

Notes on this clone: At one boundary the junction diverges from the germline segment, which might be a read error. The genes are TRBV20-1 and TRBJ2-5; TRBD2 aligns across 8 bases. The germline V gene encodes CDR1 DFQATT and CDR2 SNEGSKA (reference sequence). The CDR3 extends over 15 amino acids. In DNA, the CDR3 is TGCAGTGCTAGTGGCGGGGGGACCCTCCAAGAGATCCAGTACTTC. It translates to CSASGGGTLQEIQYF.

The V gene is TRBV9, the J gene TRBJ2-2, with 8 bases matching TRBD1. The germline gives CDR1 SGDLS, CDR2 YYNGEE. Trimming cost V 3 bases and J 2 bases; bases outside gene matches: 6. The CDR3 runs to 16 residues. CDR3 sequence reads: CASSGRDRGNTGELFF. The DNA for the CDR3 is TGTGCCAGCAGCGGCCGTGACAGGGGAAACACCGGGGAGCTGTTTTTT.

The rearrangement links TRBV5-4 to TRBJ1-6, with a tentative D call TRBD1 (6 bases). Germline loops: CDR1 SGHNT, CDR2 YYREEE (reference sequence). The CDR3 sequence is 14 residues long. Trimming shortened V by 0 bases and J by 5 bases, and 6 bases separated the two germline ends. The CDR3 reads CASSLDRDNSPLHF. CDR3 nucleotides: TGTGCCAGCAGCTTGGACAGGGATAATTCACCCCTCCACTTT.

The chain couples TRBV30 to TRBJ2-7; 9 nucleotides match TRBD2. Per the germline V gene, CDR1 is GTSNPN and CDR2 is SVGIG (reference sequence). After removal of 0 bases from V and 2 bases from J, the junction contained 5 bases not matched to a gene. This CDR3 contains 15 residues. Here the CDR3 DNA reads TGTGCCTGGAGTGTGGGACTAGCTGCCACCTACGAGCAGTACTTC. The encoded protein is CAWSVGLAATYEQYF. The full variable domain, its missing parts supplied by reference TRBV30 and TRBJ2-7, is SQTIHQWPATLVQPVGSPLSLECTVEGTSNPNLYWYRQAAGRGLQLLFYSVGIGQISSEVPQNLSASRPQDRQFILSSKKLLLSDSGFYLCAWSVGLAATYEQYFGPGTRLTVT.

The chain links TRBV6-1 to TRBJ2-6; the match to TRBD2 covers 8 bases. This CDR3 has 17 amino acids. The germline gives CDR1 MNHNS, CDR2 SASEGT. V dropped 4 bases and J dropped 12; count of bases not matched to a gene: 17. The chain's CDR3 is CASSGGGLGGRLSVLTF. The CDR3 nucleotides read TGTGCCAGCAGTGGCGGCGGTTTGGGCGGGAGGTTGAGCGTCCTGACTTTC.

The chain uses TRBV6-5 and TRBJ2-2; D is uncertain. Germline assignment: CDR1 MNHEY and CDR2 SVGAGI. This CDR3 contains 11 residues. The V end lost 10 bases, the J end lost 7 bases, and 10 bases lay between the germline ends. This CDR3 reads CATQEGGELFF. DNA for the CDR3: TGTGCCACCCAGGAAGGCGGGGAGCTGTTTTTT.

This chain connects TRBV19 to TRBJ1-4, with TRBD1 as a possible D gene (6 bases). Germline V gene data show CDR1 as LNHDA and CDR2 as SQIVND (reference sequence). V was trimmed by 3 bases and J by 4 bases, leaving 15 bases between them. The CDR3 contains 16 residues. The CDR3: CASSIPIRGGNEKLFF. CDR3 DNA: TGTGCCAGTAGTATTCCTATCCGAGGGGGTAATGAAAAACTGTTTTTT.

This clone appeared a single time. This sequence joins TRBV12-3 or TRBV12-4 and TRBJ2-2, with a possible D match to TRBD2 (6 bases). Deletions cut 3 bases from V and 8 bases from J, with 10 bases between. CDR3 length equals 13 residues. The chain's CDR3 is CASSFLGGGELFF. For the CDR3, the DNA is TGTGCCAGCAGTTTTTTGGGGGGAGGGGAGCTGTTTTTT.

The J gene is TRBJ1-1, the V gene TRBV27; a weak D match, TRBD1 (5 bases). Germline CDR1 MNHEY, CDR2 SMNVEV (reference sequence). The V end lost 3 bases, the J end lost 4 bases, and 12 bases lay between the germline ends. The CDR3 contains 14 residues. The CDR3 loop is CASSFRGTGTEAFF. DNA of the CDR3: TGTGCCAGCAGTTTTCGGGGGACTGGCACTGAAGCTTTCTTT.

This clone showed up just once. This chain uses TRBV4-1 with TRBJ1-4; D is perhaps TRBD1 (6 bases). The germline V gene encodes CDR1 MGHRA and CDR2 YSYEKL. Trimming took off 5 bases at V and 8 bases at J, with 21 bases between the two ends. This CDR3 comprises 16 residues. The CDR3 loop is CASSSLQGGGEEKLFF. In DNA, the CDR3 is TGCGCCAGCAGCTCCCTTCAAGGGGGGGGCGAAGAAAAACTGTTTTTT.

V usage is TRBV5-1 and J usage is TRBJ2-5; TRBD1 agrees at 10 bases. The CDR3 is made up of 15 amino acids. The trim removed 4 bases at V and 2 bases at J, leaving 5 bases unmatched. CDR1 is SGHRS and CDR2 is YFSETQ in the germline V gene. The CDR3 nucleotides read TGCGCCAGCAGCAATGGACAGGGGGGACAAGAGACCCAGTACTTC. Its translation is CASSNGQGGQETQYF. The complete variable domain, with remaining parts taken from reference TRBV5-1 and TRBJ2-5, reads KAGVTQTPRYLIKTRGQQVTLSCSPISGHRSVSWYQQTPGQGLQFLFEYFSETQRNKGNFPGRFSGRQFSNSRSEMNVSTLELGDSALYLCASSNGQGGQETQYFGPGTRLLVL.

V is TRBV27 and J is TRBJ2-1; D uncertain. V was pared by 5 bases and J by 0 bases, with 11 bases between. Germline-derived CDR1 and CDR2 are MNHEY and SMNVEV (reference sequence). CDR3 size: 15 residues. The CDR3 coding sequence is TGTGCCAGCAGTAAGTCTACTCTCTCCTACAATGAGCAGTTCTTC. It yields the protein CASSKSTLSYNEQFF.

The chain employs TRBV10-3 and TRBJ2-1; 12 bases align to TRBD1. This CDR3 is built from 15 residues. Germline CDR1 ENHRY, CDR2 SYGVKD. With 6 bases clipped from V and 8 bases from J, the junction kept 8 bases outside the gene matches. The CDR3 is CAIRNPGTGGDEQFF. CDR3 nucleotides: TGTGCCATCAGGAACCCCGGGACAGGGGGCGATGAGCAGTTCTTC.

The chain recombines TRBV15 with TRBJ2-1; TRBD1 might be the D (6 bases). Trimming shortened V by 3 bases and J by 10 bases, and 13 bases separated the two germline ends. The V gene's germline CDR1 is LNHNV and CDR2 YYDKDF (reference sequence). The CDR3 totals 13 residues. CDR3 coding DNA: TGTGCCACCAGCAGCCCAACAGGGATCGAGCAGTTCTTC. Translating gives CATSSPTGIEQFF.

This chain uses TRBV6-1 with TRBJ2-2; 8 bases line up with TRBD2. The J segment lost 6 bases and the V segment lost 2 bases, leaving 8 bases of the junction unmatched. Germline-derived CDR1 and CDR2 are MNHNS and SASEGT. The CDR3 is 16 residues long. The CDR3 is CASSESHGRAAGELFF. CDR3 coding DNA: TGTGCCAGCAGTGAATCCCACGGGAGGGCCGCCGGGGAGCTGTTTTTT.